The clone carrying this T cell receptor beta chain was counted at least ten times. Its target is unknown. This specimen comes from a study of glioma-infiltrating T cells. Study-wide results and caveats: Tissue-blood divergence was below expectation in non-neoplastic patients, above in gliomas.

The CDR3 runs to 15 residues. Per the germline V gene, CDR1 is DFQATT and CDR2 is SNEGSKA (reference sequence). Trimming stripped 3 bases from V and 5 bases from J, with 19 bases between. Using RNA template, CDR3s of TCR alpha and beta were amplified with iRepertoire arm-PCR. One-step reverse transcription and amplification started from approximately 100-400 ng of tissue mRNA or PBMC total RNA. TCRdb redid the calling of the multiplex PCR reads with MiXCR, one entry per CDR3 protein. The sample holds about 130,000 distinct CDR3 sequences; about 22% are singletons and the top ten take 27%. The TCR originated in a human donor with low-grade glioma or glioblastoma, undergoing nonglioma brain surgery, or in good health (not recorded which). The sequenced sample was glioma tissue, nonneoplastic brain tissue, or PBMCs (not recorded which). V usage is TRBV20-1 and J usage is TRBJ1-1; maybe TRBD1 (6 bases). The CDR3 coding sequence is TGCAGTGCTAGGAAACCCTACAGGGTAGGGACTGAAGCTTTCTTT. Amino acid sequence: CSARKPYRVGTEAFF.